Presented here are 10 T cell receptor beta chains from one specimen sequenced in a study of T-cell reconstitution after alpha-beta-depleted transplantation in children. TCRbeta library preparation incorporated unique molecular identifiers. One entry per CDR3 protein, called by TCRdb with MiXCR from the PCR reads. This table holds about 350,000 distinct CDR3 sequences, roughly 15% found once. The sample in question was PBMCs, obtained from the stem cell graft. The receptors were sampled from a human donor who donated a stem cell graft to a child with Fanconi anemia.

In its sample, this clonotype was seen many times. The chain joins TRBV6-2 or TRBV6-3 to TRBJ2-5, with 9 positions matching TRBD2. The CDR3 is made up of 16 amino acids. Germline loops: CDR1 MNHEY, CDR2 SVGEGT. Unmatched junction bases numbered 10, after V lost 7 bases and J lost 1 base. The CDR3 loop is CASTQEVLAGQETQYF. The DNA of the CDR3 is TGTGCCAGCACCCAGGAGGTACTAGCGGGCCAAGAGACCCAGTACTTC.

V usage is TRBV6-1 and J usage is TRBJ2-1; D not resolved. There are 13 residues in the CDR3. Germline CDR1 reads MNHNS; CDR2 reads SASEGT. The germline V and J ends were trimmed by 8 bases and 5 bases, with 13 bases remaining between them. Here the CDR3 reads CASGQIMDNEQFF. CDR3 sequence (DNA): TGTGCCAGCGGTCAGATTATGGACAATGAGCAGTTCTTC.

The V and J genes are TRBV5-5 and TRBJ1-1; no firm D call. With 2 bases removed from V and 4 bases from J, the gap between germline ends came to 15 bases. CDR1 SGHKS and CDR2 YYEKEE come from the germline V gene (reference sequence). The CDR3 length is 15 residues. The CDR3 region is CASSFLSRMSTEAFF. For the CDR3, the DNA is TGTGCCAGCAGCTTTCTCAGCAGAATGAGCACTGAAGCTTTCTTT.

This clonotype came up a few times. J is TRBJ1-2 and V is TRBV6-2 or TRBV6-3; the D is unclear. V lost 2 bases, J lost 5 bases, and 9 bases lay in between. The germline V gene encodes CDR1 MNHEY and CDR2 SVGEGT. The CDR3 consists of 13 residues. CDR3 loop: CASSYRNEYGYTF. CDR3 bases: TGTGCCAGCAGTTACCGCAATGAATATGGCTACACCTTC.

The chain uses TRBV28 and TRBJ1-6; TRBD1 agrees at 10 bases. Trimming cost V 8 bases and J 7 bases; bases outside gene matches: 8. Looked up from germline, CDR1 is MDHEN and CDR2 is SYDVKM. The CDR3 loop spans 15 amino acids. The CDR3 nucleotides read TGTGCCAGCGGGGGACAGGGGATTTCGAATTCACCCCTCCACTTT. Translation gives CASGGQGISNSPLHF.

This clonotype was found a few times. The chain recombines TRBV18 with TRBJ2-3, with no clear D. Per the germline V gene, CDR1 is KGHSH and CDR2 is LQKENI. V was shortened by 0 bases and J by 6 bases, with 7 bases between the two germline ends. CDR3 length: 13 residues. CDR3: CASSPPVRDTQYF. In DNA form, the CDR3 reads TGTGCCAGCTCACCACCGGTACGGGATACGCAGTATTTT.

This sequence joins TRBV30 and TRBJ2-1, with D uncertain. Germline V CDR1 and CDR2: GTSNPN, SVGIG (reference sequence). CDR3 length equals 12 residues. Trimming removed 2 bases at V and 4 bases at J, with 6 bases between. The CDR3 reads CAWSKDYNEQFF. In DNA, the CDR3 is TGTGCCTGGAGTAAGGATTACAATGAGCAGTTCTTC.

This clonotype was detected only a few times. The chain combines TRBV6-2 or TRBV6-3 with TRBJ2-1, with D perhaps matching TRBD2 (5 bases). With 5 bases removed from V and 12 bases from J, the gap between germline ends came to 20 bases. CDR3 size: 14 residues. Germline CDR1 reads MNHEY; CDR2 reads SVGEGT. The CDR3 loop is CASSKQSALSVQFF. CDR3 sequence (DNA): TGTGCCAGCAGTAAGCAATCCGCCCTTAGCGTGCAGTTCTTC.

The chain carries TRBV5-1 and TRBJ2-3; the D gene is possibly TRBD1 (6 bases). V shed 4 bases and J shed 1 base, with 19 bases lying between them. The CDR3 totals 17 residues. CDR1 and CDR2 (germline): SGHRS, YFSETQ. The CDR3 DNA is TGCGCCAGCAGCCCCCCTCAACAGGGAATTGGCACAGATACGCAGTATTTT. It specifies CASSPPQQGIGTDTQYF.

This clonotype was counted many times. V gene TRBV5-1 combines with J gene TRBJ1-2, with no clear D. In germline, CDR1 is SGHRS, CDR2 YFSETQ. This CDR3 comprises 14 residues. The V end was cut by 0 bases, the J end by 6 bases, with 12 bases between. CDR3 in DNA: TGCGCCAGCAGCTTGGTTTTCGGCGAGGATGGCTACACCTTC. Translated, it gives CASSLVFGEDGYTF.